This T cell receptor beta chain originates from a study of blood T cell repertoires in COVID-19. Here immunoSEQ multiplex PCR was the method, and the copy in TCRdb shows in-frame clones only, minus some. The sample yields 250,000 to 300,000 clones, roughly 90% seen once. Sequencing input: peripheral blood. This clonotype was obtained from a woman in her 30s with COVID-19, enrolled during active disease.

The CDR3 here is CASSTDRESETQYF. The DNA for the CDR3 is TGTGCCAGCAGTACCGACAGGGAGTCAGAGACCCAGTACTTC. The V and J genes are TRBV6-4 and TRBJ2-5, with 7 bases lining up with TRBD1. J lost 4 bases, V lost 5 bases, and 7 bases had no gene match. The CDR3 is made up of 14 amino acids. Looked up from germline, CDR1 is MRHNA and CDR2 is SNTAGT.